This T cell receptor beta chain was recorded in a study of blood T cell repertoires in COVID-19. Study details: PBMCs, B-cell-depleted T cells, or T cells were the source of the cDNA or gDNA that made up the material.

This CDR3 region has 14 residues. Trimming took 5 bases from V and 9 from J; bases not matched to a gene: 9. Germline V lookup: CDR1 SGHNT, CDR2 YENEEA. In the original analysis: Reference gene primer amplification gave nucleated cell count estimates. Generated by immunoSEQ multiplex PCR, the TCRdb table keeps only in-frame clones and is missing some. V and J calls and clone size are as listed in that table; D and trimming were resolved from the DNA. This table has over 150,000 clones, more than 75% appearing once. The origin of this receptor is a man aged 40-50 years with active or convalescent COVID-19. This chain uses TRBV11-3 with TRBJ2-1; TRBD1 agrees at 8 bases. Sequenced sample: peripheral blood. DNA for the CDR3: TGTGCCAGCAGCGATCGGACAGGGAGTTTTGAGCAGTTCTTC. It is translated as CASSDRTGSFEQFF.